Following are 14 T cell receptor beta chains from one sample sequenced in a study of blood T cell repertoires in COVID-19 (dated by TCRdb to about 2020). Preparation of the library involved the immunoSEQ multiplex PCR assay. TCRdb mirrors the immuneACCESS table, restricted to in-frame sequences. Some clones are absent from its copies; in checked studies, under half trace to an unresolved V gene, and the reason for the others is unknown. The table for this sample lists 95,000 to 150,000 clones; nearly 90% of them were counted only once. Of the sample, 3.8% is held by the ten largest clones. Sequencing input: peripheral blood. The receptors come from a woman in her sixties or seventies with COVID-19, enrolled during active disease.

The chain carries TRBV6-5 and TRBJ2-7; possibly TRBD1 for D (6 bases). Per germline, CDR1 MNHEY and CDR2 SVGAGI. The CDR3 is 14 amino acids. Trimming cost V 6 bases and J 4 bases, with 16 bases left between them. The CDR3 DNA follows: TGTGCCAGCAGCCCAGGGGACCTCGAGTACGAGCAGTACTTC. This sequence encodes CASSPGDLEYEQYF.

CDR3 region: CASSAGMGTEAFF. Here the CDR3 DNA reads TGTGCCAGTAGCGCGGGAATGGGCACTGAAGCTTTCTTT. This chain joins TRBV19 and TRBJ1-1; D gene uncertain. Germline lookup yields CDR1 LNHDA and CDR2 SQIVND (reference sequence). The CDR3 is 13 residues long. V was pared by 6 bases and J by 4 bases, with 12 bases between.

The chain uses TRBV7-8 and TRBJ2-2, with TRBD1 matching over 9 bases. CDR3 length: 16 residues. The V gene end was trimmed by 6 bases and the J gene end by 4 bases; junction bases not matched to a gene: 9. The germline V gene has CDR1 SGHVS and CDR2 FQNEAQ. The CDR3 coding sequence is TGTGCCAGCAGTTTTACCGGGACAGGGAGCACCGGGGAGCTGTTTTTT. Its translation is CASSFTGTGSTGELFF.

The chain has TRBV4-3 and TRBJ1-2, with a possible D match to TRBD1 (6 bases). V lost 4 bases, J lost 5 bases, and 20 bases lay in between. Germline CDR1 and CDR2: LGHNA and YSLEER. The CDR3 spans 16 residues. The CDR3 loop reads CASSPGAADRLYGYTF. The DNA for the CDR3 is TGCGCCAGCAGCCCCGGGGCAGCGGACAGACTTTATGGCTACACCTTC.

The rearrangement links TRBV6-5 to TRBJ1-5; no reliable D call. CDR1 is MNHEY and CDR2 is SVGAGI in the germline V gene. V was shortened by 0 bases and J by 6 bases, with 12 bases between the two germline ends. The CDR3 loop spans 15 amino acids. The CDR3 nucleotides read TGTGCCAGCAGTTACTCGTTGGCCAGCGGTCAGCCCCAGCATTTT. Translation gives CASSYSLASGQPQHF.

The chain couples TRBV6-5 to TRBJ1-1; D call uncertain. Germline assignment: CDR1 MNHEY and CDR2 SVGAGI. The CDR3 length is 11 residues. The V and J ends lost 6 bases and 8 bases respectively, with 10 bases between them. This CDR3 reads CASRKTGEAFF. CDR3 DNA: TGTGCCAGCAGGAAGACGGGGGAAGCTTTCTTT.

V and J are TRBV9 and TRBJ1-1; D remains unclear. The germline V gene has CDR1 SGDLS and CDR2 YYNGEE. Trimming removed 3 bases at V and 6 bases at J, with 15 bases between. The CDR3 has 14 amino acids. CDR3 sequence: CASSAGFVDAEAFF. The CDR3 region has the DNA TGTGCCAGCAGCGCGGGATTCGTTGACGCTGAAGCTTTCTTT.

V is TRBV6-5 and J is TRBJ1-1; possibly TRBD1 for D (5 bases). The CDR3 runs 12 residues. V lost 6 bases to trimming and J lost 9 bases, with 14 bases between them. The germline V gene has CDR1 MNHEY and CDR2 SVGAGI. The CDR3: CASSRTGSKAFF. The CDR3 coding sequence is TGTGCCAGCAGCCGAACAGGTAGTAAAGCTTTCTTT.

The CDR3 DNA reads as TGCAGCGTTGGTGGCCCCGATGAGCAGTTCTTC. This encodes CSVGGPDEQFF. The chain combines TRBV29-1 with TRBJ2-1; D not certain. Trimming removed 4 bases at V and 8 bases at J, with 9 bases between. Germline V gives CDR1 SQVTM, CDR2 ANQGSEA. This CDR3 contains 11 residues.

J is TRBJ2-7 and V is TRBV5-1; possibly TRBD1 for D (6 bases). V was trimmed by 4 bases and J by 6 bases, leaving 20 bases between them. CDR1 is SGHRS, CDR2 YFSETQ, per germline. The CDR3 has 15 residues. The CDR3 region has the DNA TGCGCCAGCAGCACAACAGGGCTCCCCCCTCTCGAGCAGTACTTC. Translated, it gives CASSTTGLPPLEQYF.

This clone was observed a single time. The chain links TRBV4-3 to TRBJ2-3, with 9 bases that match TRBD1. J was trimmed by 3 bases and V by 3 bases; bases with no gene match: 7. The length of the CDR3 is 16 residues. Germline V CDR1 and CDR2: LGHNA, YSLEER. The DNA of the CDR3 is TGCGCCAGCAGCCAGCGGGACAGGGTGAGGACAGATACGCAGTATTTT. Translation gives CASSQRDRVRTDTQYF.

DNA of the CDR3: TGTGCCAGCAGCCAAGAAGTCACCGGACTAGCTCAAGAGACCCAGTACTTC. It is translated as CASSQEVTGLAQETQYF. The genes are TRBV4-2 and TRBJ2-5; 8 nucleotides agree with TRBD2. Germline V lookup: CDR1 LGHNA, CDR2 YNFKEQ. The length of the CDR3 is 17 residues. The V and J ends lost 0 bases and 2 bases, in that order; junction bases with no gene match: 8.

This rearrangement joins TRBV12-3 or TRBV12-4 to TRBJ2-5; the match to TRBD2 covers 7 bases. The CDR3 consists of 12 residues. V lost 2 bases and J lost 9; bases outside the gene matches: 3. The CDR3 DNA reads TGTGCCAGCAGTTTATATCGGGGGGCCCAGTACTTC. Amino acid sequence: CASSLYRGAQYF.

The chain carries TRBV6-5 and TRBJ2-7; D is unclear. The CDR3 covers 14 residues. The V end lost 6 bases, the J end lost 2 bases, and 14 bases lay between the germline ends. Per germline, CDR1 MNHEY and CDR2 SVGAGI. The DNA of the CDR3 is TGTGCCAGCAGGGTCAGAATCTTTCCCTACGAGCAGTACTTC. Translated, it gives CASRVRIFPYEQYF.